Shown below are 14 T cell receptor beta chains from a single sample sequenced in a study of cytomegalovirus exposure and HLA in healthy donors. 13 Jbeta primers and 60 Vbeta primers were used for the PCR. TCRdb's table, derived via immunoSEQ multiplex PCR, lists solely in-frame clones and lacks some. The top ten clones hold roughly 2.6% of a sample with 200,000 to 250,000 clones, around 80% of them seen once. Material: PBMCs. The receptors come from a woman in her sixties or seventies in good health and CMV-seropositive.

The chain recombines TRBV30 with TRBJ1-5, with unresolved D. This CDR3 spans 13 amino acids. Germline values: CDR1 GTSNPN, CDR2 SVGIG (reference sequence). Trimming stripped 3 bases from V and 7 bases from J, with 13 bases between. The chain's CDR3 is CAWSGSQKQPQHF. The CDR3 DNA sequence: TGTGCCTGGAGCGGGAGCCAAAAACAGCCCCAGCATTTT.

The V call is TRBV7-9, the J call TRBJ2-7; 7 positions match TRBD1. Germline loops: CDR1 SEHNR, CDR2 FQNEAQ (reference sequence). V shed 8 bases and J 4 bases; nucleotides not matched to a gene: 14. CDR3 size: 15 residues. In DNA, the CDR3 is TGTGCCAGCGCTGAAAGGACCAGGGGGTTATACGAGCAGTACTTC. This encodes CASAERTRGLYEQYF.

This clone was seen a handful of times. The chain uses TRBV6-5 and TRBJ2-7; D is unclear. The CDR3 is 15 residues long. V shed 2 bases and J shed 4 bases, with 15 bases lying between them. Germline values: CDR1 MNHEY, CDR2 SVGAGI. The CDR3 bases are TGTGCCAGCAGTTACACTTCGGCAGGAACATACGAGCAGTACTTC. It yields the protein CASSYTSAGTYEQYF.

This sequence joins TRBV28 and TRBJ1-1; D is unclear. This CDR3 is built from 14 residues. Trimming stripped 4 bases from V and 6 bases from J, with 15 bases between. Germline V lookup: CDR1 MDHEN, CDR2 SYDVKM. CDR3 DNA: TGTGCCAGCAGTTCCCCTAGAGGTTACGCTGAAGCTTTCTTT. This translates into CASSSPRGYAEAFF.

This clone was counted between two and nine times. This chain joins TRBV6-1 and TRBJ1-3; D gene ambiguous. CDR3 length: 15 amino acids. V was clipped by 4 bases and J by 4 bases, with 14 bases between them. Germline V gives CDR1 MNHNS, CDR2 SASEGT. CDR3 amino acids: CASSVAGKGGNTIYF. The CDR3 DNA is TGTGCCAGCAGTGTGGCGGGGAAAGGAGGAAACACCATATATTTT.

A remark on this clone: One junction end does not reproduce the germline sequence, and a read error may be involved. This sample also contains other DNA sequences that code for the same CDR3. The chain has TRBV30 and TRBJ1-1, with no clear D. The germline V gene encodes CDR1 GTSNPN and CDR2 SVGIG (reference sequence). The CDR3 spans 13 residues. CDR3 amino acids: CAWSVREWTEAFF. The CDR3, as DNA: TGTGCCTGGAGTGTCCGGGAGTGGACTGAAGCTTTCTTC.

The rearrangement uses TRBV11-1 and TRBJ1-2, with D tentatively TRBD1 (5 bases). Germline-derived CDR1 and CDR2 are SGHAT and FQDESV (reference sequence). The germline V and J ends were trimmed by 5 bases and 3 bases, with 10 bases remaining between them. The CDR3 is 13 amino acids. The CDR3: CASSPGTDYGYTF. In DNA, the CDR3 is TGTGCCAGCAGCCCCGGGACTGACTATGGCTACACCTTC.

The rearrangement uses TRBV2 and TRBJ2-4; TRBD1 matches 9 bases. The ends lost 8 bases at V and 12 bases at J; junction bases unmatched: 17. Germline values: CDR1 SNHLY, CDR2 FYNNEI. The CDR3 runs to 15 residues. The CDR3 region has the DNA TGTGCCAGCGCCACCCAGATACAGGGGGCAAGGGCTCAGTACTTC. Protein sequence: CASATQIQGARAQYF.

The chain links TRBV29-1 to TRBJ2-1; D gene uncertain. V lost 5 bases to trimming and J lost 0 bases, with 8 bases between them. The CDR3 extends over 13 amino acids. Germline CDR1 is SQVTM and CDR2 is ANQGSEA. The CDR3 coding sequence is TGCAGCGTTCAACTTTACTCCTACAATGAGCAGTTCTTC. It specifies CSVQLYSYNEQFF.

The chain carries TRBV13 and TRBJ2-5; 9 bases match TRBD1. This CDR3 contains 16 residues. Germline CDR1 and CDR2: PRHDT and FYEKMQ (reference sequence). V was clipped by 2 bases and J by 11 bases; unmatched bases: 15. The CDR3 bases are TGTGCCAGCAGCTTAAGGGCGGGACAGGGCAATATGGCGCAGTACTTC. As protein: CASSLRAGQGNMAQYF.

This chain joins TRBV4-1 and TRBJ1-1, with D possibly matching TRBD1 (6 bases). This CDR3 comprises 15 residues. V was shortened by 0 bases and J by 4 bases, with 12 bases between the two germline ends. In germline, CDR1 is MGHRA, CDR2 YSYEKL. The DNA of the CDR3 is TGCGCCAGCAGCCAAGACCCCGGGGGGCTCACTGAAGCTTTCTTT. This codes for CASSQDPGGLTEAFF.

In this sample, this clone turned up a few times. The V gene is TRBV6-1, the J gene TRBJ2-7; 7 bases are a match to TRBD2. Trimming removed 4 bases from V and 1 base from J; junction bases left unmatched: 10. CDR3 length equals 16 residues. Germline V gene data show CDR1 as MNHNS and CDR2 as SASEGT. CDR3 sequence reads: CASSGDFGRFSYEQYF. In nucleotides, the CDR3 is TGTGCCAGCAGTGGGGATTTCGGGAGGTTTTCCTACGAGCAGTACTTC.

The chain joins TRBV7-9 to TRBJ1-2; TRBD1 aligns across 7 bases. Germline V gene data show CDR1 as SEHNR and CDR2 as FQNEAQ (reference sequence). The length of the CDR3 is 15 residues. J was trimmed by 5 bases and V by 2 bases; bases with no gene match: 8. DNA for the CDR3: TGTGCCAGCAGCTTATCTGCCGGGACAGTGTATGGCTACACCTTC. Translation: CASSLSAGTVYGYTF.

The V call is TRBV11-2, the J call TRBJ1-3, with 7 bases lining up with TRBD1. The CDR3 loop spans 16 amino acids. Germline CDR1 reads SGHAT; CDR2 reads FQNNGV. The V and J ends lost 4 bases and 2 bases, in that order; junction bases with no gene match: 8. This CDR3 is CASSSYPDRAGNTIYF. Here the CDR3 DNA reads TGTGCCAGCAGCTCCTACCCCGACAGGGCTGGAAACACCATATATTTT.